The 25 T cell receptor beta chains below were found in one sample sequenced in a study of shared clonotypes between healthy human individuals. Sequencing was performed with immunoSEQ multiplex PCR; in TCRdb, only in-frame clones are kept and a portion is missing. The data hold hundreds of thousands of clones, with around 96% observed a single time. Naive-designated CD8 cells lacked CD45RO, were positively enriched for CCR7, and omitted terminally differentiated effector memory CD45RA+ cells. The sample consisted of naive CD8+ T cells sorted from blood. Receptor source: a woman aged 25-40 years in good health.

The chain's CDR3 is CASSLASADRGPGTEAFF. For the CDR3, the DNA is TGTGCCAGCAGCTTGGCGTCTGCGGACAGGGGGCCTGGCACTGAAGCTTTCTTT. V usage is TRBV5-5 and J usage is TRBJ1-1, with 11 positions matching TRBD1. From germline, CDR1 is SGHKS and CDR2 YYEKEE (reference sequence). Trimming took 0 bases from V and 4 from J; bases not matched to a gene: 11. The CDR3 is 18 residues long.

The genes are TRBV28 and TRBJ1-2, with 7 bases lining up with TRBD1. The CDR3 spans 15 residues. Germline trimming cut 2 bases from V and 3 bases from J; bases unmatched to any gene: 6. Germline loops: CDR1 MDHEN, CDR2 SYDVKM. The CDR3 DNA follows: TGTGCCAGCAGTTTAACAGGGGAGGGAGACTATGGCTACACCTTC. Translated, it gives CASSLTGEGDYGYTF.

This clone came up once. The CDR3 nucleotides are TGTGCCAGCAGCGGGGCGGGGGACTCCTACGAGCAGTACTTC. It codes for CASSGAGDSYEQYF. This chain uses TRBV5-6 with TRBJ2-7; 7 bases line up with TRBD2. With 4 bases clipped from V and 0 bases from J, the junction kept 4 bases outside the gene matches. Germline loops: CDR1 SGHDT, CDR2 YYEEEE. The CDR3 is 14 residues long. The whole variable domain, filled in from reference TRBV5-6 and TRBJ2-7, reads DAGVTQSPTHLIKTRGQQVTLRCSPKSGHDTVSWYQQALGQGPQFIFQYYEEEERQRGNFPDRFSGHQFPNYSSELNVNALLLGDSALYLCASSGAGDSYEQYFGPGTRLTVT.

CDR3 in DNA: TGCGCCAGCAGCTTGGCGGGCGGGAGCGGTGAGACCCAGTACTTC. It codes for CASSLAGGSGETQYF. V usage is TRBV5-1 and J usage is TRBJ2-5; TRBD2 agrees at 7 bases. CDR1 and CDR2 (germline): SGHRS, YFSETQ. The V gene end was trimmed by 0 bases and the J gene end by 5 bases; junction bases not matched to a gene: 7. The CDR3 is 15 amino acids.

The chain combines TRBV30 with TRBJ2-3; possible D gene TRBD2, 6 bases. The germline V gene encodes CDR1 GTSNPN and CDR2 SVGIG (reference sequence). V shed 7 bases and J shed 0 bases, with 17 bases lying between them. This CDR3 has 15 amino acids. The CDR3 loop reads CAFSGGATSTDTQYF. In DNA, the CDR3 is TGTGCCTTCTCCGGGGGAGCGACTAGCACAGATACGCAGTATTTT.

V usage is TRBV28 and J usage is TRBJ2-3; D call uncertain. The germline V and J ends were trimmed by 5 bases and 6 bases, with 12 bases remaining between them. The CDR3 runs to 13 residues. Per germline, CDR1 MDHEN and CDR2 SYDVKM. Here the CDR3 DNA reads TGTGCCAGCAGTACCGGACCTGGTGATACGCAGTATTTT. This encodes CASSTGPGDTQYF.

The chain is built from TRBV27 and TRBJ2-2; no clear D gene. The CDR3 is 13 amino acids. Trimming removed 8 bases at V and 5 bases at J, with 12 bases between. The germline V gene has CDR1 MNHEY and CDR2 SMNVEV (reference sequence). CDR3: CASASRLTGELFF. The CDR3 DNA is TGTGCCAGCGCGTCGAGGTTAACCGGGGAGCTGTTTTTT.

CDR3 protein: CASSYPFAGELFF. The CDR3 region has the DNA TGTGCCAGTAGTTATCCGTTTGCGGGGGAGCTGTTTTTT. This rearrangement joins TRBV19 to TRBJ2-2, with D unclear. This CDR3 comprises 13 residues. Trimming took 5 bases from V and 8 from J, leaving 12 bases between them. Germline values: CDR1 LNHDA, CDR2 SQIVND (reference sequence).

The rearrangement links TRBV2 to TRBJ2-1; maybe TRBD1 (5 bases). Per the germline V gene, CDR1 is SNHLY and CDR2 is FYNNEI. V was pared by 2 bases and J by 6 bases, with 14 bases between. This CDR3 is 15 amino acids long. For the CDR3, the DNA is TGTGCCAGCAGTGAATTAATCTCACAGGCCAATGAGCAGTTCTTC. It yields the protein CASSELISQANEQFF.

This chain links TRBV5-8 with TRBJ2-7; D is unresolved. The CDR3 is made up of 13 amino acids. Germline lookup yields CDR1 SGHTS and CDR2 YDEGEE. Trimming took 4 bases from V and 5 from J, leaving 13 bases between them. As DNA, the CDR3 is TGTGCCAGCAGCGCGCCCTCCACCCACGAGCAGTACTTC. This encodes CASSAPSTHEQYF.

The chain couples TRBV11-2 to TRBJ1-1; D is unclear. This CDR3 has 14 amino acids. Germline V gene sequence: CDR1 SGHAT, CDR2 FQNNGV. V was trimmed by 3 bases and J by 0 bases, leaving 8 bases between them. This chain's CDR3 is CASSFMGMNTEAFF. CDR3 nucleotides: TGTGCCAGCAGCTTTATGGGGATGAACACTGAAGCTTTCTTT.

This clone appeared once. J is TRBJ1-4 and V is TRBV2; a possible D gene is TRBD1 (6 bases). Trimming took off 1 base at V and 6 bases at J, with 9 bases between the two ends. This CDR3 is built from 14 residues. CDR1 is SNHLY, CDR2 FYNNEI, per germline. The CDR3 region is CASSEGRGDEKLFF. CDR3 nucleotides: TGTGCCAGCAGTGAAGGCAGGGGCGATGAAAAACTGTTTTTT. Combining the CDR3 with reference TRBV2 and TRBJ1-4 gives the whole variable domain EPEVTQTPSHQVTQMGQEVILRCVPISNHLYFYWYRQILGQKVEFLVSFYNNEISEKSEIFDDQFSVERPDGSNFTLKIRSTKLEDSAMYFCASSEGRGDEKLFFGSGTQLSVL.

V gene TRBV27 combines with J gene TRBJ1-4, with TRBD1 matching 8 bases. This CDR3 has 14 amino acids. The ends lost 2 bases at V and 5 bases at J; junction bases unmatched: 1. Germline CDR1 reads MNHEY; CDR2 reads SMNVEV (reference sequence). The CDR3 is CASSLTGGNEKLFF. CDR3 nucleotides: TGTGCCAGCAGTTTAACAGGGGGGAATGAAAAACTGTTTTTT.

The chain combines TRBV2 with TRBJ1-5; a possible D gene is TRBD1 (5 bases). This CDR3 spans 16 amino acids. V shed 8 bases and J shed 0 bases, with 17 bases lying between them. Germline V gives CDR1 SNHLY, CDR2 FYNNEI. This CDR3 is CASVGVGWGSNQPQHF. DNA of the CDR3: TGTGCCAGCGTGGGGGTTGGTTGGGGTAGCAATCAGCCCCAGCATTTT.

This clone was observed a handful of times. V gene TRBV5-4 combines with J gene TRBJ1-4; D gene uncertain. V was pared by 4 bases and J by 10 bases, with 11 bases between. The germline CDR1 and CDR2 sequences are SGHNT and YYREEE (reference sequence). The CDR3 contains 12 residues. Here the CDR3 DNA reads TGTGCCAGCAGCCTCACGCCGGGAAAACTGTTTTTT. Amino acid sequence: CASSLTPGKLFF.

Comments on this clone: In the same sample, other DNA sequences code for this CDR3. The V and J genes are TRBV11-2 and TRBJ2-7; a weak D match, TRBD1 (6 bases). Trimming took off 1 base at V and 3 bases at J, with 13 bases between the two ends. CDR1 is SGHAT and CDR2 is FQNNGV in the germline V gene. There are 15 residues in the CDR3. CDR3 in amino acids: CASSLGSGADYEQYF. In nucleotides, the CDR3 is TGTGCCAGCAGCTTAGGTTCAGGGGCCGACTACGAGCAGTACTTC.

The chain combines TRBV6-1 with TRBJ2-7, with a tentative D call TRBD1 (5 bases). Looked up from germline, CDR1 is MNHNS and CDR2 is SASEGT. The CDR3 is 12 amino acids. V lost 7 bases and J 0 bases, leaving 7 bases between the germline ends. The CDR3 spells CASIGHSYEQYF. Written as DNA, the CDR3 is TGTGCCAGCATTGGACACTCCTACGAGCAGTACTTC.

This sequence joins TRBV27 and TRBJ2-2, with TRBD1 identical over 7 bases. CDR3 length: 13 residues. Per germline, CDR1 MNHEY and CDR2 SMNVEV (reference sequence). The junction had 7 bases not matched to a gene; V was cut back by 8 bases and J by 7 bases. CDR3 protein: CASLGQLGGELFF. DNA of the CDR3: TGTGCCAGCTTGGGACAGCTTGGCGGGGAGCTGTTTTTT.

The gene calls are TRBV12-5 and TRBJ2-7, with D possibly TRBD1 on 5 matching bases. Trimming cost V 5 bases and J 6 bases, with 17 bases left between them. The CDR3 covers 14 residues. Germline V gives CDR1 LGHNT, CDR2 FRNRAP. CDR3 amino acids: CASGPAGFQGEQYF. The CDR3 DNA reads as TGTGCTAGTGGTCCTGCCGGGTTTCAGGGCGAGCAGTACTTC.

The chain carries TRBV7-9 and TRBJ1-3; D not certain. V gave up 5 bases and J gave up 2 bases, with 10 bases separating them. The CDR3 is 14 amino acids. Germline CDR1 and CDR2: SEHNR and FQNEAQ (reference sequence). This chain's CDR3 is CASSPRGAGNTIYF. CDR3 nucleotides: TGTGCCAGCAGCCCACGAGGCGCTGGAAACACCATATATTTT.

This sequence joins TRBV6-5 and TRBJ2-1; D is unclear. Deletions cut 3 bases from V and 0 bases from J, with 9 bases between. In germline, CDR1 is MNHEY, CDR2 SVGAGI. The CDR3 spans 15 residues. CDR3 nucleotide sequence: TGTGCCAGCAGTTATACCCTGAGCTCCTACAATGAGCAGTTCTTC. It translates to CASSYTLSSYNEQFF.

Here the CDR3 DNA reads TGCGCCAGCAGCTTGGAGGGACTAGGGATAGCTTACGATCGGGAGCAGTACTTC. Protein product: CASSLEGLGIAYDREQYF. V usage is TRBV5-1 and J usage is TRBJ2-7, with TRBD2 matching 8 bases. This CDR3 is built from 18 residues. Trimming took 0 bases from V and 7 from J; bases not matched to a gene: 18. Germline V CDR1 and CDR2: SGHRS, YFSETQ.

This chain joins TRBV4-1 and TRBJ2-5; D uncertain. CDR1 is MGHRA and CDR2 is YSYEKL in the germline V gene. Trimming pared 4 bases from V and 1 base from J, leaving 13 bases between. The CDR3 loop spans 15 amino acids. CDR3 in DNA: TGCGCCAGCAGCCCCATAAGAGCCGTCCAAGAGACCCAGTACTTC. It encodes CASSPIRAVQETQYF.

The chain links TRBV4-1 to TRBJ2-1, with D tentatively TRBD1 (8 bases). Germline V gene lookup returns CDR1 MGHRA and CDR2 YSYEKL. The CDR3 runs to 16 residues. Between the trimmed V and J ends, which lost 4 bases and 2 bases, there was a span of 15 bases. The CDR3 DNA reads TGCGCCAGCAGCCCAGGGGGCGGGAGCCCCTACAATGAGCAGTTCTTC. Translation: CASSPGGGSPYNEQFF.

The V call is TRBV27, the J call TRBJ2-3; 10 nucleotides agree with TRBD2. Germline CDR1 MNHEY, CDR2 SMNVEV (reference sequence). V shed 8 bases and J 4 bases; nucleotides not matched to a gene: 15. CDR3 length: 17 residues. CDR3 amino acids: CASQTGTSVERADTQYF. For the CDR3, the DNA is TGTGCCAGCCAGACCGGGACTAGCGTTGAGAGAGCAGATACGCAGTATTTT.